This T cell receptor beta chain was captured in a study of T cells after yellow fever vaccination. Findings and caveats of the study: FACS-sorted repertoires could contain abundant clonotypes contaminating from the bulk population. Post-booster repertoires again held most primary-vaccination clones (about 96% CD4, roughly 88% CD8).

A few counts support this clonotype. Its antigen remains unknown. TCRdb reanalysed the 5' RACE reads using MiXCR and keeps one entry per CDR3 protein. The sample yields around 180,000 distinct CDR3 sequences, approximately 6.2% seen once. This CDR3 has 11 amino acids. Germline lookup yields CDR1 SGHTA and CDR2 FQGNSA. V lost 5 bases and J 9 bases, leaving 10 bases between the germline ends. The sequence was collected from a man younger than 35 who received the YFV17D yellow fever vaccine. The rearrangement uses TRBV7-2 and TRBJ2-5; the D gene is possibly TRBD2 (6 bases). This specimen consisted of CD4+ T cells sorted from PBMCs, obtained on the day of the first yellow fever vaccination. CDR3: CASSGPGAQYF. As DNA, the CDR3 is TGTGCCAGCAGCGGCCCGGGGGCCCAGTACTTC. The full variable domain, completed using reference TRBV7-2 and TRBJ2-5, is GAGVSQSPSNKVTEKGKDVELRCDPISGHTALYWYRQSLGQGLEFLIYFQGNSAPDKSGLPSDRFSAERTGGSVSTLTIQRTQQEDSAVYLCASSGPGAQYFGPGTRLLVL.